A single T cell receptor (beta chain) is shown here with its context. What it binds is unknown. The CDR3 extends over 14 amino acids. Trimming cost V 1 base and J 3 bases, with 9 bases left between them. The germline CDR1 and CDR2 sequences are MGHRA and YSYEKL. An input of roughly 0.45 to 1 ug of RNA was subjected to reverse transcription using random hexamers. The immunoSEQ assay covered 54 Vbeta and 13 Jbeta segments for CDR3. TCRdb fed the immunoSEQ multiplex PCR reads into MiXCR, producing one record per CDR3 protein. The sample gives about 120,000 distinct CDR3 sequences, around 94% of which show up once; 0.085% to 0.095% is in the top ten. This entry is derived from a study of CD8 T cells in Susac syndrome. General study results and limits: The study admitted that it had a relatively small number of individuals in its TCR sequencing and HLA analysis.

In blood CD8+ and CD4+ T cells, TCR beta underwent sequencing. Input material: CD4+ T cells from PBMCs. This TCR came from a human donor with multiple sclerosis. V gene TRBV4-1 combines with J gene TRBJ1-2; TRBD1 is a possible D gene (6 bases). CDR3 sequence: CASSQVPGDYGYTF. The DNA for the CDR3 is TGCGCCAGCAGCCAAGTGCCAGGGGACTATGGCTACACCTTC.